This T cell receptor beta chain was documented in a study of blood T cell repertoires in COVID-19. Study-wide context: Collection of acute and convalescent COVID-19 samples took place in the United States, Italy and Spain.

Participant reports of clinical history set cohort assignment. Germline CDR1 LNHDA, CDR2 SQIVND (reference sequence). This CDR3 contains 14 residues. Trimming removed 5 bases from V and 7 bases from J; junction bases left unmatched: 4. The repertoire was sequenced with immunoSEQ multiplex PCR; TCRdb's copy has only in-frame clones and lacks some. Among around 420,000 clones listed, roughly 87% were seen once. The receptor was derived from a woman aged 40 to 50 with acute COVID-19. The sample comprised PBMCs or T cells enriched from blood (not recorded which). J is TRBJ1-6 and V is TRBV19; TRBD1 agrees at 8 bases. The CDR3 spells CASSFGQGNSPLHF. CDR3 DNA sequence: TGTGCCAGTAGTTTCGGACAGGGAAATTCACCCCTCCACTTT.